This T cell receptor (beta chain) was sequenced for a study of identical twins. This clonotype was counted only a few times. TCRdb fed the 5' RACE reads into MiXCR, producing one record per CDR3 protein. The data show hundreds of thousands of distinct CDR3 sequences, roughly 8% seen once. The V gene's germline CDR1 is KGHDR and CDR2 SFDVKD. The length of the CDR3 is 18 residues. V gave up 7 bases and J gave up 0 bases; unmatched junction bases: 6. The data also belong to a second study, concerning yellow fever vaccine responses in identical twins.

V is TRBV24-1 and J is TRBJ2-2; 14 nucleotides line up with TRBD2. This receptor was identified in a young woman in good health. Source material: PBMCs. The CDR3 DNA is TGTGCCACCAGGGCCGGGACTAGCGGGGGAACGAACACCGGGGAGCTGTTTTTT. It encodes CATRAGTSGGTNTGELFF.